The 26 T cell receptor beta chains below were found in one sample sequenced in a study of shared clonotypes between healthy human individuals. The method was immunoSEQ multiplex PCR; TCRdb's version includes in-frame clones alone and lacks a portion of them. The data contain about 2.5 million clones, about 90% of them seen just once; the ten biggest clones take up about 0.41%. The sequencing input was naive CD4+ T cells from PBMCs. The subset here: CD45RA+ positively selected. Receptor source: a man younger than 35 in good health. Some clones in this sample may be carry-over from other donors' samples.

Comments on this clone: This same CDR3 is encoded by further DNA sequences in the sample. The chain combines TRBV9 with TRBJ2-3; no clear D. In germline, CDR1 is SGDLS, CDR2 YYNGEE. Trimming removed 0 bases from V and 3 bases from J, with 5 bases in between. The CDR3 length is 13 residues. CDR3 DNA: TGTGCCAGCAGCGTAGGTGAAACAGATACGCAGTATTTT. Protein sequence: CASSVGETDTQYF.

V is TRBV7-3 and J is TRBJ2-3; D call uncertain. Germline V gene lookup returns CDR1 SGHTA and CDR2 FQGTGA. With 8 bases removed from V and 6 bases from J, the gap between germline ends came to 15 bases. This CDR3 comprises 13 residues. The CDR3 coding sequence is TGTGCCAGCGGGAATACACGCTACGATACGCAGTATTTT. Translating gives CASGNTRYDTQYF.

The V call is TRBV30, the J call TRBJ2-1; D not resolved. The germline V gene has CDR1 GTSNPN and CDR2 SVGIG (reference sequence). This CDR3 has 15 residues. V was cut by 2 bases and J by 0 bases, with 11 bases left in between. The CDR3 nucleotides read TGTGCCTGGAGTACGGGTGATAGCTCCTACAATGAGCAGTTCTTC. Amino acid sequence: CAWSTGDSSYNEQFF.

The chain couples TRBV4-1 to TRBJ2-7; D may be TRBD1 (6 bases). The CDR3 contains 17 residues. Germline V lookup: CDR1 MGHRA, CDR2 YSYEKL. Trimming cost V 1 base and J 0 bases, with 16 bases left between them. The CDR3 loop is CASSQAVRNRDSYEQYF. The DNA for the CDR3 is TGCGCCAGCAGCCAAGCAGTAAGGAACAGGGACTCCTACGAGCAGTACTTC.

J is TRBJ2-7 and V is TRBV6-5, with TRBD2 identical over 7 bases. J lost 2 bases, V lost 2 bases, and 9 bases had no gene match. CDR3 length equals 16 residues. In germline, CDR1 is MNHEY, CDR2 SVGAGI. CDR3 sequence reads: CASSYLASGTAYEQYF. CDR3 bases: TGTGCCAGCAGTTACCTGGCCAGCGGGACTGCCTACGAGCAGTACTTC.

The J gene is TRBJ2-5, the V gene TRBV28, with 7 bases matching TRBD1. The germline gives CDR1 MDHEN, CDR2 SYDVKM. CDR3 length: 12 residues. After removal of 8 bases from V and 4 bases from J, the junction contained 4 bases not matched to a gene. The CDR3 DNA sequence: TGTGCCAGCCAGACAGGGTCAGAGACCCAGTACTTC. Protein: CASQTGSETQYF. Variable domain in full (rest from reference TRBV28 and TRBJ2-5): DVKVTQSSRYLVKRTGEKVFLECVQDMDHENMFWYRQDPGLGLRLIYFSYDVKMKEKGDIPEGYSVSREKKERFSLILESASTNQTSMYLCASQTGSETQYFGPGTRLLVL.

J is TRBJ2-5 and V is TRBV7-9, with a tentative D call TRBD2 (7 bases). CDR1 SEHNR and CDR2 FQNEAQ come from the germline V gene (reference sequence). The length of the CDR3 is 14 residues. The V gene lost 5 bases and the J gene lost 5 bases, with 15 bases spanning the gap. Here the CDR3 reads CASSPWGGAETQYF. In DNA, the CDR3 is TGTGCCAGCAGCCCCTGGGGGGGGGCGGAGACCCAGTACTTC. Drawing the rest from reference TRBV7-9 and TRBJ2-5, the complete variable domain is DTGVSQNPRHKITKRGQNVTFRCDPISEHNRLYWYRQTLGQGPEFLTYFQNEAQLEKSRLLSDRFSAERPKGSFSTLEIQRTEQGDSAMYLCASSPWGGAETQYFGPGTRLLVL.

The chain uses TRBV7-2 and TRBJ2-7; 7 bases match TRBD1. With 5 bases clipped from V and 5 bases from J, the junction kept 15 bases outside the gene matches. CDR1 is SGHTA, CDR2 FQGNSA, per germline. The CDR3 consists of 16 residues. CDR3 sequence reads: CASSPPWTGVSDEQYF. CDR3 DNA: TGTGCCAGCAGCCCGCCCTGGACAGGAGTGTCCGACGAGCAGTACTTC. The full variable domain, with the rest looked up from reference TRBV7-2 and TRBJ2-7, is GAGVSQSPSNKVTEKGKDVELRCDPISGHTALYWYRQSLGQGLEFLIYFQGNSAPDKSGLPSDRFSAERTGGSVSTLTIQRTQQEDSAVYLCASSPPWTGVSDEQYFGPGTRLTVT.

The chain links TRBV9 to TRBJ2-1, with 9 bases matching TRBD1. V lost 2 bases to trimming and J lost 8 bases; unmatched junction nucleotides: 8. The CDR3 consists of 15 residues. The V gene's germline CDR1 is SGDLS and CDR2 YYNGEE. DNA for the CDR3: TGTGCCAGCAGCGTGGTCGGGACAGGGTTTGATGAGCAGTTCTTC. Protein product: CASSVVGTGFDEQFF.

In its sample, this clone was seen once. The chain couples TRBV25-1 to TRBJ2-5; 7 bases map to TRBD2. V was clipped by 0 bases and J by 1 base; unmatched bases: 11. The CDR3 has 18 residues. Germline assignment: CDR1 MGHDK and CDR2 SYGVNS. This chain's CDR3 is CASSEYWGGKGAQETQYF. DNA of the CDR3: TGTGCCAGCAGTGAATATTGGGGGGGTAAAGGGGCCCAAGAGACCCAGTACTTC.

The J gene is TRBJ2-7, the V gene TRBV7-2; TRBD1 matches at 7 bases. The CDR3 loop spans 14 amino acids. Germline trimming cut 5 bases from V and 0 bases from J; bases unmatched to any gene: 4. Germline-derived CDR1 and CDR2 are SGHTA and FQGNSA. The CDR3 sequence: CASSPQGSSYEQYF. In nucleotides, the CDR3 is TGTGCCAGCAGCCCACAGGGGAGCTCCTACGAGCAGTACTTC.

This clone was picked up a small number of times. The gene calls are TRBV20-1 and TRBJ1-5; no reliable D call. Germline V CDR1 and CDR2: DFQATT, SNEGSKA (reference sequence). The CDR3 sequence is 10 residues long. Between the trimmed V and J ends, which lost 7 bases and 11 bases, there was a span of 12 bases. DNA of the CDR3: TGCAGTGGCTTGACTGAGACCCAGCATTTT. The encoded protein is CSGLTETQHF.

CDR3 loop: CATSSRGGAEGNTIYF. The CDR3 bases are TGTGCCACCAGCTCCCGAGGGGGGGCTGAGGGAAACACCATATATTTT. The rearrangement links TRBV15 to TRBJ1-3, with D maybe TRBD1 (6 bases). The CDR3 extends over 16 amino acids. Deletions cut 5 bases from V and 4 bases from J, with 18 bases between. Germline-derived CDR1 and CDR2 are LNHNV and YYDKDF (reference sequence).

This chain links TRBV18 with TRBJ2-2, with D possibly called TRBD1 or TRBD2 (5 bases each). Deletions cut 3 bases from V and 0 bases from J, with 8 bases between. This CDR3 contains 15 residues. Germline values: CDR1 KGHSH, CDR2 LQKENI. This chain's CDR3 is CASSPGDSNTGELFF. In DNA, the CDR3 is TGTGCCAGCTCACCGGGGGATTCGAACACCGGGGAGCTGTTTTTT.

The chain carries TRBV5-1 and TRBJ2-2; 12 bases line up with TRBD2. This CDR3 is 15 amino acids long. Trimming took 7 bases from V and 4 from J; bases not matched to a gene: 5. In germline, CDR1 is SGHRS, CDR2 YFSETQ. DNA for the CDR3: TGCGCCAGCCGAGGACTAGCGGGGTCCACCGGGGAGCTGTTTTTT. This translates into CASRGLAGSTGELFF.

The gene calls are TRBV18 and TRBJ1-5; D unclear. Trimming took 1 base from V and 3 from J, leaving 13 bases between them. The CDR3 covers 16 residues. Per germline, CDR1 KGHSH and CDR2 LQKENI. This chain's CDR3 is CASSPRISGLNQPQHF. CDR3 DNA sequence: TGTGCCAGCTCACCACGAATTTCTGGACTCAATCAGCCCCAGCATTTT.

The rearrangement uses TRBV5-1 and TRBJ2-7; tentatively, D is TRBD1 (5 bases). V was pared by 0 bases and J by 2 bases, with 15 bases between. CDR3 length equals 16 residues. CDR1 and CDR2 from the germline V gene are SGHRS and YFSETQ. Here the CDR3 reads CASSLEGLQFPYEQYF. CDR3 DNA sequence: TGCGCCAGCAGCTTGGAGGGGCTCCAGTTCCCCTACGAGCAGTACTTC.

Details on this clone: Other DNA sequences of this sample code for an identical CDR3. The chain uses TRBV19 and TRBJ1-1; D possibly corresponds to TRBD1 (5 bases). The V end lost 3 bases, the J end lost 3 bases, and 8 bases lay between the germline ends. The CDR3 has 13 residues. Per the germline V gene, CDR1 is LNHDA and CDR2 is SQIVND (reference sequence). CDR3: CASSIQGDTEAFF. The CDR3 DNA is TGTGCCAGTAGTATTCAAGGGGACACTGAAGCTTTCTTT. The variable domain in full, with the rest retrieved from reference TRBV19 and TRBJ1-1, is DGGITQSPKYLFRKEGQNVTLSCEQNLNHDAMYWYRQDPGQGLRLIYYSQIVNDFQKGDIAEGYSVSREKKESFPLTVTSAQKNPTAFYLCASSIQGDTEAFFGQGTRLTVV.

As to this clone: In the same sample, other DNA sequences code for this CDR3. The J gene is TRBJ1-1, the V gene TRBV9; D is ambiguous. V lost 2 bases to trimming and J lost 8 bases, with 10 bases between them. Per the germline V gene, CDR1 is SGDLS and CDR2 is YYNGEE. CDR3 length: 12 residues. The CDR3 DNA is TGTGCCAGCAGCGTGGAGGGATCCGAAGCTTTCTTT. Amino acids: CASSVEGSEAFF.

The chain couples TRBV4-2 to TRBJ2-7; D is undetermined. The CDR3 sequence is 14 residues long. Trimming removed 3 bases from V and 6 bases from J, with 15 bases in between. CDR1 is LGHNA and CDR2 is YNFKEQ in the germline V gene. Written as DNA, the CDR3 is TGTGCCAGCAGCCAGACACGGTCCACGGGCGAGCAGTACTTC. Protein sequence: CASSQTRSTGEQYF.

This sequence joins TRBV18 and TRBJ2-1, with D perhaps TRBD1 (5 bases). Germline assignment: CDR1 KGHSH and CDR2 LQKENI. The V gene lost 2 bases and the J gene lost 9 bases, with 5 bases spanning the gap. The CDR3 consists of 11 residues. CDR3 protein: CASSPGAEQFF. DNA for the CDR3: TGTGCCAGCTCACCAGGGGCTGAGCAGTTCTTC.

Here the CDR3 DNA reads TGTGCCAGCAGTGTGCGGGAGACACGAGTGAATGAAAAACTGTTTTTT. Translated: CASSVRETRVNEKLFF. The rearrangement joins TRBV6-1 to TRBJ1-4; no definite D call. Trimming took 4 bases from V and 5 from J, leaving 17 bases between them. The length of the CDR3 is 16 residues. CDR1 and CDR2 (germline): MNHNS, SASEGT.

The chain recombines TRBV27 with TRBJ1-5, with a possible D match to TRBD1 (5 bases). This CDR3 has 15 amino acids. The germline gives CDR1 MNHEY, CDR2 SMNVEV (reference sequence). Trimming removed 2 bases from V and 3 bases from J, with 11 bases in between. The CDR3 here is CASSLGAGYNQPQHF. DNA of the CDR3: TGTGCCAGCAGTTTAGGGGCAGGGTACAATCAGCCCCAGCATTTT.

This clone was recorded only once. V is TRBV9 and J is TRBJ2-3, with D hard to call. There are 12 residues in the CDR3. V lost 10 bases and J lost 1, with 10 bases in between. The V gene's germline CDR1 is SGDLS and CDR2 YYNGEE. The CDR3 DNA sequence: TGTGCCTACGAACAAGGCACAGATACGCAGTATTTT. This sequence encodes CAYEQGTDTQYF.

CDR3 in amino acids: CASSFGLAGRDEQYF. The CDR3 DNA reads as TGTGCCAGCAGCTTTGGACTAGCGGGACGAGACGAGCAGTACTTC. The chain uses TRBV7-2 and TRBJ2-7, with 12 bases aligning to TRBD2. V lost 3 bases to trimming and J lost 5 bases; unmatched junction nucleotides: 5. The germline V gene encodes CDR1 SGHTA and CDR2 FQGNSA. The CDR3 spans 15 residues.

The chain carries TRBV9 and TRBJ1-2; a weak D match, TRBD1 (6 bases). Germline CDR1 reads SGDLS; CDR2 reads YYNGEE. The length of the CDR3 is 16 residues. The germline V and J ends were trimmed by 0 bases and 6 bases, with 18 bases remaining between them. The CDR3 coding sequence is TGTGCCAGCAGCGTAGGTCTGGATTTACCAGGGGATGGCTACACCTTC. This sequence encodes CASSVGLDLPGDGYTF.